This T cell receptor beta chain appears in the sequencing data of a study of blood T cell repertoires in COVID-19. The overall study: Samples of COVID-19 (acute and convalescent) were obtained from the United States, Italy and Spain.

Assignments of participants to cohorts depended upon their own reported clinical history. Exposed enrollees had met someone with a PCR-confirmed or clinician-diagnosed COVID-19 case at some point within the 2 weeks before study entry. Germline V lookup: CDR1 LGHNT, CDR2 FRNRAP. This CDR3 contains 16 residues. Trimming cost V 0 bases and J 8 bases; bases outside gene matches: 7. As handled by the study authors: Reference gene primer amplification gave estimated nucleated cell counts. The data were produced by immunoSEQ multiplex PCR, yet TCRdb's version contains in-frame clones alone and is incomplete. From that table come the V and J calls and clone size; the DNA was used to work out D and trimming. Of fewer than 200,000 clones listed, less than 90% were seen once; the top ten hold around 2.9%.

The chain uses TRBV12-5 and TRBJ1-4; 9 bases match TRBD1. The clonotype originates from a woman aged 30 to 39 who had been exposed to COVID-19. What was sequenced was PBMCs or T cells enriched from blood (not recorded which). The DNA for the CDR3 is TGTGCTAGTGGTTTGGTGCCGACAGGGGGAGAGGAAAAACTGTTTTTT. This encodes CASGLVPTGGEEKLFF.